This passage covers 2 T cell receptor beta chains from one sample sequenced in a study of T cells after yellow fever vaccination. A single record per CDR3 protein comes from TCRdb applying MiXCR to the 5' RACE reads. This table has about 330,000 distinct CDR3 sequences, approximately 4% appearing once. The material sequenced was PBMCs, taken 5 days after the yellow fever booster vaccination. The receptor set was obtained from a man aged 18 to 29 who received the YFV17D yellow fever vaccine.

This clonotype was found many times. The chain recombines TRBV4-1 with TRBJ2-1; TRBD2 matches 8 bases. This CDR3 is built from 13 residues. Looked up from germline, CDR1 is MGHRA and CDR2 is YSYEKL. V shed 3 bases and J 15 bases; nucleotides not matched to a gene: 10. CDR3 coding DNA: TGCGCCAGCAGCCAGCCCATGGGACTAGTTGTGTTCTTC. Protein product: CASSQPMGLVVFF.

The J gene is TRBJ2-5, the V gene TRBV9; 7 bases match TRBD2. The V gene end was trimmed by 0 bases and the J gene end by 5 bases; junction bases not matched to a gene: 7. The CDR3 runs to 15 residues. Germline V gene lookup returns CDR1 SGDLS and CDR2 YYNGEE. DNA of the CDR3: TGTGCCAGCAGCGTAGATTACAGGCGGGAGGAGACCCAGTACTTC. Translation gives CASSVDYRREETQYF.